This T cell receptor (beta chain) stems from a study of T cells in localized non-small cell lung cancer. The V end lost 7 bases, the J end lost 7 bases, and 13 bases lay between the germline ends. The CDR3 loop spans 13 amino acids. The germline V gene has CDR1 MNHNS and CDR2 SASEGT. Libraries were prepared by immunoSEQ multiplex PCR; TCRdb keeps only in-frame clonotypes and omits some of them. Seen here are fewer than 45,000 clones, more than 70% observed once, and the top ten hold approximately 2.5%. This TCR derives from a female donor older than 55 with stage I squamous cell lung carcinoma. This chain uses TRBV6-1 with TRBJ2-2; perhaps TRBD2 as D (6 bases). Sequences were derived from peripheral blood, sampled before any cancer treatment. CDR3 in DNA: TGTGCCAGCAACCTGGACTATAGCGGGGAGCTGTTTTTT. As protein: CASNLDYSGELFF.